These T cell receptor beta chains were read from a single sample in a study of blood T cell repertoires in COVID-19. Data came from immunoSEQ multiplex PCR; TCRdb stores just in-frame clones and leaves some out. The profile shows around 380,000 clones, about 89% of them singletons. Specimen: PBMCs or T cells enriched from blood (not recorded which). The receptors shown here come from a man younger than 45 who had recovered from COVID-19. Both conserved end residues are part of each CDR3. A D gene is named only where the DNA matches it firmly. Part of the rows lack a size; the others show once, few, many or a class for expanded clones.

clone size,V gene,J gene,D gene,CDR3 DNA,CDR3 protein
NA,TRBV24-1,TRBJ2-5,NA,TGTGCCACCAGTGATTCGGGGGGCGCAGGAGAGACCCAGTACTTC,CATSDSGGAGETQYF
NA,TRBV3-1/TRBV3-2,TRBJ1-2,NA,TGTGCCAGCAGCCGGCGTCTGGACAGTAACTATGGCTACACCTTC,CASSRRLDSNYGYTF
NA,TRBV7-9,TRBJ2-5,TRBD1,TGTGCCAGCAGCTTAGGGACAGGGTCGCAAGAGACCCAGTACTTC,CASSLGTGSQETQYF
NA,TRBV7-9,TRBJ2-7,TRBD2,TGTGCCAGCAGCATGGGACTAGCGGGGGAGAACGAGCAGTACTTC,CASSMGLAGENEQYF
NA,TRBV5-1,TRBJ1-1,NA,TGCGCCAGCACAGCAGGGGTTGGAACTGAAGCTTTCTTT,CASTAGVGTEAFF
NA,TRBV18,TRBJ1-2,NA,TGTGCCAGCTCACCAGAGGGCATCTATGGCTACACCTTC,CASSPEGIYGYTF
NA,TRBV3-1/TRBV3-2,TRBJ2-4,NA,TGTGCCAGCCCCCCCCCAATAAACATTCAGTACTTC,CASPPPINIQYF
NA,TRBV9,TRBJ2-5,TRBD1,TGTGCCAGCAGCGGTACAGGGGGCTTTCATTCAGAGACCCAGTACTTC,CASSGTGGFHSETQYF
NA,TRBV11-2,TRBJ1-1,TRBD1,TGTGCCAGCAGCACGACAGGGTTGACTGAAGCTTTCTTT,CASSTTGLTEAFF
NA,TRBV7-8,TRBJ2-1,NA,TGTGCCAGCAGCTTAAGTCCTCAGGGAGGATACAATGAGCAGTTCTTC,CASSLSPQGGYNEQFF
NA,TRBV3-1/TRBV3-2,TRBJ2-3,NA,TGTGCCAGCAGCCAAGAGGGAGGACACGCATATACGCAGTATTTT,CASSQEGGHAYTQYF
NA,TRBV29-1,TRBJ2-7,NA,TGCAGCGTTGAGAATCGGGGGGCGGGCTCCTACGAGCAGTACTTC,CSVENRGAGSYEQYF
NA,TRBV5-1,TRBJ2-3,TRBD2,TGCGCCAGCAGCTTGGTAGCGGGGGGCTTTACTACCACAGATACGCAGTATTTT,CASSLVAGGFTTTDTQYF
NA,TRBV6-5,TRBJ1-2,NA,TGTGCCAGCAGTCCTAACAGCTATGGCTACACCTTC,CASSPNSYGYTF
NA,TRBV12-3/TRBV12-4,TRBJ2-7,NA,TGTGCCAGCAGGGGGACTGCGACCTACGAGCAGTACTTC,CASRGTATYEQYF
NA,TRBV30,TRBJ1-2,TRBD1,TGTGCCTGGAGTCTCGGACAGGGGCCTAGCTATGGCTACACCTTC,CAWSLGQGPSYGYTF
NA,TRBV29-1,TRBJ2-3,TRBD1,TGCAGCGTTTCTATACAGGGGCTTTTAGATACGCAGTATTTT,CSVSIQGLLDTQYF
NA,TRBV27,TRBJ1-5,TRBD1,TGTGCCAGCAGTTCCGGACAGGGGGCGAAACAGCCCCAGCATTTT,CASSSGQGAKQPQHF
NA,TRBV6-4,TRBJ1-3,NA,TGTGCCGTACTCCTCTCTGGAAACACCATATATTTT,CAVLLSGNTIYF
NA,TRBV3-1/TRBV3-2,TRBJ1-5,NA,TGTGCCAGCAGCCAAGTTTACGTACGGGGTCAGCCCCAGCATTTT,CASSQVYVRGQPQHF
NA,TRBV14,TRBJ1-1,TRBD1,TGTGCCAGCAGCCAACGACAGGGCAGGCTTTCCACTGAAGCTTTCTTT,CASSQRQGRLSTEAFF
NA,TRBV7-2,TRBJ2-2,TRBD1,TGTGCCAGCAGCTCAGGACAGGGGCGGTACACCGGGGAGCTGTTTTTT,CASSSGQGRYTGELFF
NA,TRBV2,TRBJ2-5,NA,TGTGCCAGCGAAGCACGTCAAGAGACCCAGTACTTC,CASEARQETQYF
NA,TRBV9,TRBJ2-1,NA,TGTGCCAGCAGCCGCGGGGGCCCCTACAATGAGCAGTTCTTC,CASSRGGPYNEQFF
NA,TRBV4-1,TRBJ1-5,TRBD1,TGCGCCAGCAGCCAAGCCTCAGAAGACAGGGGAGGGAATCAGCCCCAGCATTTT,CASSQASEDRGGNQPQHF
NA,TRBV7-8,TRBJ2-7,TRBD1,TGTGCCAGCAGCTTATCCGGACAGGGAGGCTTGGGTGAGCAGTACTTC,CASSLSGQGGLGEQYF
NA,TRBV18,TRBJ1-2,TRBD1,TGTGCCAGCTCTCTGAACCGGGACAGGGACAACTATGGCTACACCTTC,CASSLNRDRDNYGYTF
NA,TRBV6-6,TRBJ1-5,TRBD1,TGTGCCAGCAGGCTACAGGGGAGTGATCAGCCCCAGCATTTT,CASRLQGSDQPQHF
NA,TRBV10-1,TRBJ1-1,TRBD1,TGCGCCAGCAGGAGGACAGGAAGCACTGAAGCTTTCTTT,CASRRTGSTEAFF
NA,TRBV6-5,TRBJ1-1,NA,TGTGCCAGCGAGGAAACAGGGAATCCAAACACTGAAGCTTTCTTT,CASEETGNPNTEAFF
once,TRBV11-3,TRBJ1-6,NA,TGTGCCAGCAGCTTAGAAGGCGGCTCACCCCTCCACTTT,CASSLEGGSPLHF
few,TRBV19,TRBJ1-2,NA,TGTGCCAGCCGACCTGCAGGGTTCCATGGCTACACCTTC,CASRPAGFHGYTF
once,TRBV7-6,TRBJ1-1,TRBD1,TGTGCCAGCAGCCATGACAGGGTGTTAACTGAAGCTTTCTTT,CASSHDRVLTEAFF
NA,TRBV18,TRBJ2-7,NA,TGTGCCAGCTCACCACCCCGACATATCTACGAGCAGTACTTC,CASSPPRHIYEQYF
NA,TRBV19,TRBJ1-6,TRBD1,TGTGCCAGTAACCTAGGGGCCACGGGACAGGTTAATTCACCCCTCCACTTT,CASNLGATGQVNSPLHF
NA,TRBV12-3/TRBV12-4,TRBJ2-2,TRBD1,TGTGCCACCAGGACAGGGTACACCGGGGAGCTGTTTTTT,CATRTGYTGELFF
few,TRBV12-3/TRBV12-4,TRBJ1-5,NA,TGTGCCAGCAGTTTGCGAAGCAATCAGCCCCAGCATTTT,CASSLRSNQPQHF
NA,TRBV19,TRBJ2-5,TRBD1,TGTGCCAGTAGCCTAGGGACAGTTCACCAAGAGACCCAGTACTTC,CASSLGTVHQETQYF
NA,TRBV6-5,TRBJ1-2,NA,TGTGCCAGCAGTTACTCTCCCCGTAATTACAAGACCTTC,CASSYSPRNYKTF
NA,TRBV27,TRBJ1-2,TRBD1,TGTGCCAGCAGGCCGGGACAGGGGGCTTACTATGGCTACACCTTC,CASRPGQGAYYGYTF
NA,TRBV27,TRBJ1-2,NA,TGTGCCAGCAGTCTCTTAGGGGGGAGGGGTGGCTACACCTTC,CASSLLGGRGGYTF
NA,TRBV28,TRBJ2-5,TRBD1,TGTGCCAGCAGTTCCCCCGGGACAGGAGAGACCCAGTACTTC,CASSSPGTGETQYF
NA,TRBV5-4,TRBJ2-1,TRBD2,TGTGCCAGCAGCTTTCGACTAGCGGGGAGCTCCTACAATGAGCAGTTCTTC,CASSFRLAGSSYNEQFF
NA,TRBV19,TRBJ1-6,NA,TGTGCCAGTAGACCGGGCCAGGACAGTTCACCCCTCCACTTT,CASRPGQDSSPLHF
NA,TRBV19,TRBJ1-1,TRBD1,TGTGCCAGTAGTCGAACCGGGACAGGGCGCACTGAAGCTTTCTTT,CASSRTGTGRTEAFF
NA,TRBV28,TRBJ2-4,TRBD1,TGTGCCAGCAGTCCATGGGACAGCAAAAACATTCAGTACTTC,CASSPWDSKNIQYF
NA,TRBV6-2/TRBV6-3,TRBJ2-3,TRBD2,TGTGCCAGCAGTTCCCCGGGCGGGGGACGCACAGATACGCAGTATTTT,CASSSPGGGRTDTQYF
NA,TRBV7-8,TRBJ1-5,NA,TGTGCCAGCAGCTTAGGTCAGGGTAATCAGCCCCAGCATTTT,CASSLGQGNQPQHF
NA,TRBV9,TRBJ1-5,NA,TGTGCCAGCAGCGCGGGGGGACAACCTTATCAGCCCCAGCATTTT,CASSAGGQPYQPQHF
few,TRBV6-1,TRBJ1-6,NA,TGTGCCAGCAGTGTCTTGCAGGGCAGCTCCTATAATTCACCCCTCCACTTT,CASSVLQGSSYNSPLHF
NA,TRBV6-5,TRBJ1-1,NA,TGTGCCAGCATGGGTGTGGGGCCCGAAGCTTTCTTT,CASMGVGPEAFF
NA,TRBV3-1/TRBV3-2,TRBJ1-1,NA,TGTGCCAGCAGCCCTCGAGTAACAGAACGTCCCGAAGCTTTCTTT,CASSPRVTERPEAFF
NA,TRBV19,TRBJ2-5,TRBD1,TGTGCCAGTAGTATAGGGGACAGGGGAATTTGGGAGACCCAGTACTTC,CASSIGDRGIWETQYF
NA,TRBV10-2,TRBJ2-3,NA,TGCGCCAGCAGGGGGACTGACCTGGGAGATACGCAGTATTTT,CASRGTDLGDTQYF
NA,TRBV5-6,TRBJ2-7,NA,TGTGCCAGCAGCTTGGGACAGGGACTGCAGTACTTC,CASSLGQGLQYF
NA,TRBV2,TRBJ1-3,NA,TGTGCCAGCACTTTACTCCACTCTGGAAACACCATATATTTT,CASTLLHSGNTIYF
NA,TRBV2,TRBJ2-3,TRBD2,TGTGCCAGCAGCTCTTTTGGGACTAGCGGGGCCACAGATACGCAGTATTTT,CASSSFGTSGATDTQYF
many,TRBV30,TRBJ1-1,TRBD1,TGTGCCTGGAGTGTACAGGGGACTGAAGCTTTCTTT,CAWSVQGTEAFF
NA,TRBV5-5,TRBJ1-1,NA,TGTGCCAGCAGCCAAAACCGGGGTGGGAACACTGAAGCTTTCTTT,CASSQNRGGNTEAFF